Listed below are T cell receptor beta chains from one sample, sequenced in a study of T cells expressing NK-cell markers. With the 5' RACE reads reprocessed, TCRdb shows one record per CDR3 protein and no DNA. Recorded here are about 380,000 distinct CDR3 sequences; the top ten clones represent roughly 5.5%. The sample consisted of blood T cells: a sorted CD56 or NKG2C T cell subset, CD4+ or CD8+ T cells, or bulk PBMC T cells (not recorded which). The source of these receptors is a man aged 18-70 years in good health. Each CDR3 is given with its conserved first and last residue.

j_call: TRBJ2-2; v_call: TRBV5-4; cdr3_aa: CASSLGDPAAGELFF
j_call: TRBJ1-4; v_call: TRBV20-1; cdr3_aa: CSARDPTGANEKLFF
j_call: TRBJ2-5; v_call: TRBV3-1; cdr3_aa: CASSQEGQTQYF
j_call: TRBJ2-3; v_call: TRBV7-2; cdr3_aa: CASSLMLAGTDTQYF
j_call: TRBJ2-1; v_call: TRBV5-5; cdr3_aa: CASSGYRGNEQFF
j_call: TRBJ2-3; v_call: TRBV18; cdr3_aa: CASSPRLDSGDTQYF
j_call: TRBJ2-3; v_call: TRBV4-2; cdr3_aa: CASSQGSGGLDTQYF
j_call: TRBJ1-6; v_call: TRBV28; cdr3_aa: CASSLARDNSPLHF
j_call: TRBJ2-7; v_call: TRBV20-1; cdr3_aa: CSAHSHRGGEQYF
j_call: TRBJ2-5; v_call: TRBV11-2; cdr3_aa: CASSPESGRGYQETQYF
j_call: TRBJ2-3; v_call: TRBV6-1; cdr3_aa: CASSEATAITDTQYF
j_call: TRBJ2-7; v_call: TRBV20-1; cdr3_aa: CSATRGSYEQYF
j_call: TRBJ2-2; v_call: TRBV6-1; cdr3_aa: CASTFQPTSNGELFF
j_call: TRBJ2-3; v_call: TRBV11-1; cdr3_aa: CASSPGGRGGLETDTQYF
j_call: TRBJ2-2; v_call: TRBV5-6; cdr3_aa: CASSLVGIEKGNTGELFF
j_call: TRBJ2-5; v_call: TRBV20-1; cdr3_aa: CSARDSQETQYF
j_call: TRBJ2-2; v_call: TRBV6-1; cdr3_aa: CASSARQSSELFF
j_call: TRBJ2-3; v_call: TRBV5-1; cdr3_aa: CASSAKIETGTDTQYF
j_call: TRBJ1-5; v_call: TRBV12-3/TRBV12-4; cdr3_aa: CASTAGPNQPQHF
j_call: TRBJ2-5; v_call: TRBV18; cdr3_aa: CASSPPWGQGAGGTQYF
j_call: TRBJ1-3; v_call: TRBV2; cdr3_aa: CASSSIEGLRNTIYF
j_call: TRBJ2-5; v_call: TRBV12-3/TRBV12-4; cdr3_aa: CASSTSGGRQETQYF
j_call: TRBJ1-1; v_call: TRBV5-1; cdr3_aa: CASSLEVRGLSEAFF
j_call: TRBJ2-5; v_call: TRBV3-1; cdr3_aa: CASRPRTALETQYF
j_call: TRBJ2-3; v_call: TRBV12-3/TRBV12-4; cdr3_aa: CASSLTTGASTDTQYF
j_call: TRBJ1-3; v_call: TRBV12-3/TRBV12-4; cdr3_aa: CASSLRGPSGNTIYF
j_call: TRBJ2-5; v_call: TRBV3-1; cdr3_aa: CASSQDLVWQEQETQYF
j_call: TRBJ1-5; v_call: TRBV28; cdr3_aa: CASSPLKGENQPQHF
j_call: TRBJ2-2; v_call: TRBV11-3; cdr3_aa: CASSFKGNTGELFF
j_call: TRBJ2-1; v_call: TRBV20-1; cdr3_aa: CSAPLASKNNEQFF
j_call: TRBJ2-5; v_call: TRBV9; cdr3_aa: CASSIRLAGGETQYF
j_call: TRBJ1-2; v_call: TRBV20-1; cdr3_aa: CSARSGHLNYGYTF
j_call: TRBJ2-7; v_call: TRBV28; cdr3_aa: CASSFLDSSYEQYF
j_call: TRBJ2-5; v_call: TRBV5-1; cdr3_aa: CASSFGQGLAETQYF
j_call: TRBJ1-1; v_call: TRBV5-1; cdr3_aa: CASSPKTGAGNTEAFF
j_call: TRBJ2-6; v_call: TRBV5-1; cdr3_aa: CASSLYGTAIPGANVLTF
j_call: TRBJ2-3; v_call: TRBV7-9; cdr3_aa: CASSFLSGALTDTQYF
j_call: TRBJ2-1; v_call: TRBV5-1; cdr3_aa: CASRLHPGTGGYNEQFF